The 5 T cell receptor beta chains below were found in one sample sequenced in a study of cytomegalovirus exposure and HLA in healthy donors. PCR amplification relied on 60 Vbeta primers (plus 13 Jbeta primers). Assay: immunoSEQ multiplex PCR; the TCRdb copy retains only in-frame clones and omits some. The sample yields about 160,000 clones, approximately 75% seen once. Material for sequencing was PBMCs. The receptors shown here come from a woman in her late teens or twenties in good health and CMV-seronegative.

This clone was observed a handful of times. The chain couples TRBV9 to TRBJ1-1, with D possibly matching TRBD1 (5 bases). This CDR3 spans 15 amino acids. Trimming removed 0 bases at V and 3 bases at J, with 12 bases between. In germline, CDR1 is SGDLS, CDR2 YYNGEE. CDR3 bases: TGTGCCAGCAGCGTAGTAGGCAGGGAGGACACTGAAGCTTTCTTT. Its translation is CASSVVGREDTEAFF.

For this clone: Other DNA sequences within the sample encode an identical CDR3. The chain's CDR3 is CASSLNRAHEQYF. The DNA for the CDR3 is TGTGCCAGCAGTTTAAACAGGGCTCACGAGCAGTACTTC. V usage is TRBV27 and J usage is TRBJ2-7; maybe TRBD1 (6 bases). V lost 2 bases to trimming and J lost 5 bases, with 10 bases between them. Per the germline V gene, CDR1 is MNHEY and CDR2 is SMNVEV (reference sequence). The length of the CDR3 is 13 residues.

A remark on this clone: The same CDR3 can be traced to other DNA sequences in this sample. The chain links TRBV5-1 to TRBJ1-1; TRBD1 matches at 7 bases. The trim removed 2 bases at V and 4 bases at J, leaving 5 bases unmatched. The CDR3 length is 14 residues. Germline assignment: CDR1 SGHRS and CDR2 YFSETQ. DNA for the CDR3: TGCGCCAGCAGCTTAGACCCAGGGGGCACTGAAGCTTTCTTT. Its translation is CASSLDPGGTEAFF.

The V and J genes are TRBV6-4 and TRBJ2-1; 9 bases fit TRBD1. The J segment lost 6 bases and the V segment lost 5 bases, leaving 5 bases of the junction unmatched. The CDR3 extends over 14 amino acids. In germline, CDR1 is MRHNA, CDR2 SNTAGT. CDR3 amino acids: CASSPGQGGNEQFF. The CDR3 region has the DNA TGTGCCAGCAGTCCGGGACAGGGTGGCAATGAGCAGTTCTTC.

The chain uses TRBV29-1 and TRBJ2-7; 7 bases align to TRBD1. Germline values: CDR1 SQVTM, CDR2 ANQGSEA. Trimming removed 7 bases from V and 3 bases from J; junction bases left unmatched: 3. The CDR3 is made up of 11 amino acids. In DNA form, the CDR3 reads TGCAGCGCCGGGGACAGCTACGAGCAGTACTTC. Translation: CSAGDSYEQYF.